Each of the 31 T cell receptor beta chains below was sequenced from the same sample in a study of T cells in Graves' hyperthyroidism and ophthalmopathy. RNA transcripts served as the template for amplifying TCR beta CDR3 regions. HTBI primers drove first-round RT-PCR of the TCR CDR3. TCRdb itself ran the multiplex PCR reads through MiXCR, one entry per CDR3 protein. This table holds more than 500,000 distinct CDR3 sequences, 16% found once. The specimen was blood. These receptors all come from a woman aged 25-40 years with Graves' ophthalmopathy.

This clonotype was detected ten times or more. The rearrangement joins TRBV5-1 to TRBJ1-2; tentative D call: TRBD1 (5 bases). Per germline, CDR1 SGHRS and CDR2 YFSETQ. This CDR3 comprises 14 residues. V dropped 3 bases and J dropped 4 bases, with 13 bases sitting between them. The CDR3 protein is CASSWGEKPYGYTF. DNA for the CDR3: TGCGCCAGCAGCTGGGGCGAAAAACCCTATGGCTACACCTTC.

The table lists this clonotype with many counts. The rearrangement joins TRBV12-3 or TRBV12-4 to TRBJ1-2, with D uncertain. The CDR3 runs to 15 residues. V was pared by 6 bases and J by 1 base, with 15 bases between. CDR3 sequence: CASSPERVYNYGYTF. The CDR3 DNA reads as TGTGCCAGCAGCCCCGAAAGGGTATATAACTATGGCTACACCTTC.

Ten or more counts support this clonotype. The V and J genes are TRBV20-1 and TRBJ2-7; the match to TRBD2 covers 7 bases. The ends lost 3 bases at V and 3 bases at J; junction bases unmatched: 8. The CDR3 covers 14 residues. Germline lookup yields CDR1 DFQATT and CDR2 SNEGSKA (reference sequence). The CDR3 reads CSARRSGDYYEQYF. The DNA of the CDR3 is TGCAGTGCTAGGAGGAGCGGGGACTACTACGAGCAGTACTTC.

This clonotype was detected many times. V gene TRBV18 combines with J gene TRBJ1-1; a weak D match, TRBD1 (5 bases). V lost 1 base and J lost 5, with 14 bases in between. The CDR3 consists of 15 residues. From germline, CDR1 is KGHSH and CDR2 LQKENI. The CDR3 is CASSPRGALGTEAFF. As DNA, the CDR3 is TGTGCCAGCTCACCACGAGGGGCCCTTGGGACTGAAGCTTTCTTT.

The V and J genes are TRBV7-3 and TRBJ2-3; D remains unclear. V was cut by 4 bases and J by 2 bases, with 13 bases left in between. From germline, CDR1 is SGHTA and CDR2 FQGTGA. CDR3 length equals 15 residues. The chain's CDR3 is CASSYLGSHTDTQYF. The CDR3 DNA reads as TGTGCCAGCAGCTATCTGGGTTCCCACACAGATACGCAGTATTTT.

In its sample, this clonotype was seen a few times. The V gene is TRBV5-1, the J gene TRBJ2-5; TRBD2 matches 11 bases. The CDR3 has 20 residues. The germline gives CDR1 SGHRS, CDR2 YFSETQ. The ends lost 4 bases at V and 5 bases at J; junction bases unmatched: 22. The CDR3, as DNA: TGCGCCAGCAGCCTAGGAACGACTAGCGGGATTTCGAGAGTCACGGAGACCCAGTACTTC. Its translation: CASSLGTTSGISRVTETQYF.

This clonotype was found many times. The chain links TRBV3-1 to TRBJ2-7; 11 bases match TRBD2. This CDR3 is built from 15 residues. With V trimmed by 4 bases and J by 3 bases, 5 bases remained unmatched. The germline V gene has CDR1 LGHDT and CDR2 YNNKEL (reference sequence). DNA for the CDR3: TGTGCCAGCAGCCCTAGCGGGAGGCGCGGCTACGAGCAGTACTTC. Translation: CASSPSGRRGYEQYF.

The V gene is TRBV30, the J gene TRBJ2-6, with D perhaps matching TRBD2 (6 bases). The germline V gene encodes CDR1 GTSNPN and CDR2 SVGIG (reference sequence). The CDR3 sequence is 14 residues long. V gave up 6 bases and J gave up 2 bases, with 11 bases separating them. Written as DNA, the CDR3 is TGTGCCTGCAGTACGGGGGCTGGGGCCAACGTCCTGACTTTC. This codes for CACSTGAGANVLTF.

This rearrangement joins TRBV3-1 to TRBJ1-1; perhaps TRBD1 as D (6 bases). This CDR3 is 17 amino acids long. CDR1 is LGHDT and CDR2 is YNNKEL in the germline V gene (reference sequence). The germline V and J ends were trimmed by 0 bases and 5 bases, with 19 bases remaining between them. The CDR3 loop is CASSQDLGAGLWTEAFF. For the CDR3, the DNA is TGTGCCAGCAGCCAAGATTTGGGGGCAGGGTTGTGGACTGAAGCTTTCTTT.

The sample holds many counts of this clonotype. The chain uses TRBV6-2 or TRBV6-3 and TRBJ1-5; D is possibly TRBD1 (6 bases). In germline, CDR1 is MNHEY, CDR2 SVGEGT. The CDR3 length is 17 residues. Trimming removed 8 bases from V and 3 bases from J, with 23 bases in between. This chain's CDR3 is CASGPIATQGYNQPQHF. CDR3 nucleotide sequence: TGTGCCAGCGGACCCATCGCTACCCAGGGGTACAATCAGCCCCAGCATTTT.

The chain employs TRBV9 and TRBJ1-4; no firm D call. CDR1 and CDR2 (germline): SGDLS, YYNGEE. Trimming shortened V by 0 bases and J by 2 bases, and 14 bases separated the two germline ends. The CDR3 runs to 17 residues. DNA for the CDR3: TGTGCCAGCAGCGTAGACGGCTCCGACATCACTAATGAAAAACTGTTTTTT. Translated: CASSVDGSDITNEKLFF.

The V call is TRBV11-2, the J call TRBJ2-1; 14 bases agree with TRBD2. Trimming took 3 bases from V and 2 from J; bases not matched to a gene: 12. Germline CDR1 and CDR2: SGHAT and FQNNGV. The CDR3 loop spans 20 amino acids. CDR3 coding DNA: TGTGCCAGCAGCTTGGACGGCGGGACTAGCGGGAGAAGGGCCTACAATGAGCAGTTCTTC. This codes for CASSLDGGTSGRRAYNEQFF.

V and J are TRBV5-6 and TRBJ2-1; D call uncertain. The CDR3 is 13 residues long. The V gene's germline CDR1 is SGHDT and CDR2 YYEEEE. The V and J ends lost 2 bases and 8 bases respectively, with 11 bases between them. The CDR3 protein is CASSFERDDEQFF. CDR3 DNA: TGTGCCAGCAGCTTTGAGCGCGATGATGAGCAGTTCTTC.

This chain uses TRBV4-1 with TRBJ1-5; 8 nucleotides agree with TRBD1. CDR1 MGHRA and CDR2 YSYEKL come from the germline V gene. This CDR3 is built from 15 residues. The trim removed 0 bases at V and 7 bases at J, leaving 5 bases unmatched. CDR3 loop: CASSQDQGAGQPQHF. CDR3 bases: TGCGCCAGCAGCCAAGATCAGGGGGCAGGGCAGCCCCAGCATTTT.

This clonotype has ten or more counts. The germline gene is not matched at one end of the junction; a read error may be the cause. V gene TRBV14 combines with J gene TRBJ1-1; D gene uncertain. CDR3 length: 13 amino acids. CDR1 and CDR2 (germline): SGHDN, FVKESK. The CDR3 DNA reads TGCGCCAGCAGCCAAGGAGCTAACACTGAAGCTTTCTTT. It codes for CASSQGANTEAFF.

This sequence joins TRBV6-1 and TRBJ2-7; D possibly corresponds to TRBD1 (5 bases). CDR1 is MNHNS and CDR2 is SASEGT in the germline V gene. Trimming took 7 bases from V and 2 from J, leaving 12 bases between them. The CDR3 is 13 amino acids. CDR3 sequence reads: CASTGPWAYEQYF. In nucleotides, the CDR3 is TGTGCCAGCACAGGGCCGTGGGCCTACGAGCAGTACTTC.

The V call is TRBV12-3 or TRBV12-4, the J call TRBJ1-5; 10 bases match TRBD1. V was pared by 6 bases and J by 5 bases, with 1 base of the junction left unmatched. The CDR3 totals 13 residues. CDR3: CASRTGGDQPQHF. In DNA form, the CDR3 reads TGTGCCAGCAGGACAGGGGGCGATCAGCCCCAGCATTTT.

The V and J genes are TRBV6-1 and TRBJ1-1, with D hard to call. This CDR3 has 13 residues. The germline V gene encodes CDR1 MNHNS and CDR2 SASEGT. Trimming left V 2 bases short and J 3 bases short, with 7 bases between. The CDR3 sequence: CASSEMGYTEAFF. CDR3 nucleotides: TGTGCCAGCAGTGAAATGGGTTACACTGAAGCTTTCTTT.

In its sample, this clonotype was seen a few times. CDR3 in amino acids: CASSWTLGGTDTQYF. CDR3 nucleotides: TGTGCCAGCAGTTGGACCCTTGGAGGCACAGATACGCAGTATTTT. This sequence joins TRBV6-1 and TRBJ2-3, with no clear D. This CDR3 has 15 amino acids. Germline assignment: CDR1 MNHNS and CDR2 SASEGT. Trimming took 5 bases from V and 1 from J, leaving 13 bases between them.

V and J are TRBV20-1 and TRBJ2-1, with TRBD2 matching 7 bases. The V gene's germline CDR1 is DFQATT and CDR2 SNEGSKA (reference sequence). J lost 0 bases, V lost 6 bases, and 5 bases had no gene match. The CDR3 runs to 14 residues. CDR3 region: CSATPSGSYNEQFF. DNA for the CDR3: TGCAGTGCCACCCCTAGCGGCTCCTACAATGAGCAGTTCTTC.

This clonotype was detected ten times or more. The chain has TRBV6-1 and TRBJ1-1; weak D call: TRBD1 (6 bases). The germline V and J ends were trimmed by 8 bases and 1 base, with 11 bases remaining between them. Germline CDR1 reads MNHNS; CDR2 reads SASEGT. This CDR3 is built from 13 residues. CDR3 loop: CASGGAGNTEAFF. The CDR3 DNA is TGTGCCAGCGGGGGGGCAGGGAACACTGAAGCTTTCTTT.

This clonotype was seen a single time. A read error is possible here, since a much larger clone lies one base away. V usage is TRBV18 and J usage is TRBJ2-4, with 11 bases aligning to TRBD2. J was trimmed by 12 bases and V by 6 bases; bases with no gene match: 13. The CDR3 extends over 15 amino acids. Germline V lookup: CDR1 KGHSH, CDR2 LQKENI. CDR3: CASSEGLADLDAQYF. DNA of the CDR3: TGTGCCAGCTCCGAGGGACTAGCGGACCTAGATGCTCAGTACTTC.

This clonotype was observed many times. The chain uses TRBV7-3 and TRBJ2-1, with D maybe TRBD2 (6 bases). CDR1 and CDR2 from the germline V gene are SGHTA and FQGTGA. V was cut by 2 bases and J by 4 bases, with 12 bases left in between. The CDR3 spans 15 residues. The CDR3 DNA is TGTGCCAGCAGCTTACTCGGCGGGATATACAATGAGCAGTTCTTC. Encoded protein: CASSLLGGIYNEQFF.

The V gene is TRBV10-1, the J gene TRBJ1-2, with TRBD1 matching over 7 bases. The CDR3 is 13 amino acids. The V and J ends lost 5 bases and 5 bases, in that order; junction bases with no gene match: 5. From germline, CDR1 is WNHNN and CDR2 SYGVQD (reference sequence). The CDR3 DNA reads TGCGCCAGCAGTTACGACAGGGAGTATGGCTACACCTTC. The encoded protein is CASSYDREYGYTF.

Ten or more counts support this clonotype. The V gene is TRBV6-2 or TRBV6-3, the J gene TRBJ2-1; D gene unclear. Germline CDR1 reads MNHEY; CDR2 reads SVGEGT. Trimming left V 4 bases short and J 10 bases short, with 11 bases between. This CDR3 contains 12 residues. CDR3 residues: CASSLNRWEQFF. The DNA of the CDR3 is TGTGCCAGCAGTTTGAACAGATGGGAGCAGTTCTTC.

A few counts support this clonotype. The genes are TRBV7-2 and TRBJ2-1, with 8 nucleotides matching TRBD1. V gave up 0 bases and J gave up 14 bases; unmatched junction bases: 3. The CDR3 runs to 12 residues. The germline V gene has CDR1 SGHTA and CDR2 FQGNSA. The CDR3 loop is CASSLATGGKFF. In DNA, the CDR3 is TGTGCCAGCAGCTTAGCTACAGGGGGTAAGTTCTTC.

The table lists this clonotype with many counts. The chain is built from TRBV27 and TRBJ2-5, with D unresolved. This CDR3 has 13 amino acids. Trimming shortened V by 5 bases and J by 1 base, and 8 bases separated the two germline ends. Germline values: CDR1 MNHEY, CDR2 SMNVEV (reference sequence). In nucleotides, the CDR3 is TGTGCCAGCAGTCCCCTCCCCCAAGAGACCCAGTACTTC. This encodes CASSPLPQETQYF.

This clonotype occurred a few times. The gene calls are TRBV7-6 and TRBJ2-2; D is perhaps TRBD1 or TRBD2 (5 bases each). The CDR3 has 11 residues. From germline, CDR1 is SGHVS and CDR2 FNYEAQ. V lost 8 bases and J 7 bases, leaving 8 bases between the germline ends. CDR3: CASGTSGELFF. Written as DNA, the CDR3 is TGTGCCAGCGGGACGAGCGGGGAGCTGTTTTTT.

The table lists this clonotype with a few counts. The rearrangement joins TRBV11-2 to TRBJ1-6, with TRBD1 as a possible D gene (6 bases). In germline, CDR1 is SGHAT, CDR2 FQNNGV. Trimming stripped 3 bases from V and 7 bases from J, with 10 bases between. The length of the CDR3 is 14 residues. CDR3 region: CASSFSQGNSPLHF. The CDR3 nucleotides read TGTGCCAGCAGCTTTAGCCAGGGGAATTCACCCCTCCACTTT. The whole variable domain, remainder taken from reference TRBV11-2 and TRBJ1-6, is EAGVAQSPRYKIIEKRQSVAFWCNPISGHATLYWYQQILGQGPKLLIQFQNNGVVDDSQLPKDRFSAERLKGVDSTLKIQPAKLEDSAVYLCASSFSQGNSPLHFGNGTRLTVT.

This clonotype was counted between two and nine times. The CDR3 DNA reads TGTGCCTGGAGTCCCTCTCGAGCTGGAAACACCATATATTTT. Translating it yields CAWSPSRAGNTIYF. The genes are TRBV30 and TRBJ1-3, with D unresolved. Germline CDR1 reads GTSNPN; CDR2 reads SVGIG (reference sequence). V was cut by 2 bases and J by 2 bases, with 10 bases left in between. The CDR3 loop spans 14 amino acids.

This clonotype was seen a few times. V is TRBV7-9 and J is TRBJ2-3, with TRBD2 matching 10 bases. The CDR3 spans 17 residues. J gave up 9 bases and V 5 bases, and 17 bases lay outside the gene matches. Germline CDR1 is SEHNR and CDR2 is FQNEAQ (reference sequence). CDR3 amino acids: CASSTRSLAGVVETQYF. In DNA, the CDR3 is TGTGCCAGCAGCACCCGTAGCCTAGCGGGAGTGGTAGAGACGCAGTATTTT.